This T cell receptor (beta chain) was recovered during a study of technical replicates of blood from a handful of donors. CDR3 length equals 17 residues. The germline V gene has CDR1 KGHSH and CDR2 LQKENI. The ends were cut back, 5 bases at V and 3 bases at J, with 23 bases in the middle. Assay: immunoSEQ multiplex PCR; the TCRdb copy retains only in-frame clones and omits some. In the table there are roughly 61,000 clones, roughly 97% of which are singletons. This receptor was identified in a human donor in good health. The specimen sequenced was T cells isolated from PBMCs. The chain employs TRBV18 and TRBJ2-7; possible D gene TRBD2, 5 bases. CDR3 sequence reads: CASSSGWYEGDVYEQYF. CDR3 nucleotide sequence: TGTGCCAGCTCATCTGGCTGGTATGAGGGAGACGTCTACGAGCAGTACTTC.